The 32 T cell receptor beta chains below all came from one sample that was sequenced in a study of cytomegalovirus exposure and HLA in healthy donors. This PCR relied on a set of 60 Vbeta primers and 13 Jbeta primers. Libraries were prepared by immunoSEQ multiplex PCR; TCRdb keeps only in-frame clonotypes and omits some of them. The sample gives some 96,000 clones, 60% to 80% of which show up once; roughly 3% is in the top ten. Sequencing used PBMCs. These receptors all stem from a man aged 55 to 70 in good health and CMV-seronegative.

This clone occurred once. V usage is TRBV5-4 and J usage is TRBJ1-1; D is perhaps TRBD1 (5 bases). Germline V gives CDR1 SGHNT, CDR2 YYREEE (reference sequence). Trimming pared 0 bases from V and 1 base from J, leaving 13 bases between. There are 16 residues in the CDR3. The CDR3 loop reads CASSLVGWGENTEAFF. DNA for the CDR3: TGTGCCAGCAGCTTGGTAGGATGGGGGGAGAACACTGAAGCTTTCTTT.

V is TRBV5-1 and J is TRBJ2-7; D is ambiguous. From germline, CDR1 is SGHRS and CDR2 YFSETQ. The length of the CDR3 is 13 residues. Trimming took 0 bases from V and 7 from J, leaving 11 bases between them. This chain's CDR3 is CASSLVSKVEQYF. CDR3 sequence (DNA): TGCGCCAGCAGCTTGGTTAGCAAAGTGGAGCAGTACTTC.

The chain employs TRBV5-6 and TRBJ1-4; a weak D match, TRBD1 (6 bases). CDR1 and CDR2 from the germline V gene are SGHDT and YYEEEE. V lost 2 bases and J 3 bases, leaving 11 bases between the germline ends. CDR3 length: 15 amino acids. Here the CDR3 DNA reads TGTGCCAGCAGCTTCCAGGCAGGGGCTAATGAAAAACTGTTTTTT. Residues: CASSFQAGANEKLFF. The whole variable domain, filled in from reference TRBV5-6 and TRBJ1-4, reads DAGVTQSPTHLIKTRGQQVTLRCSPKSGHDTVSWYQQALGQGPQFIFQYYEEEERQRGNFPDRFSGHQFPNYSSELNVNALLLGDSALYLCASSFQAGANEKLFFGSGTQLSVL.

The DNA of the CDR3 is TGTGCTAGTGGTTTGGAGACTAGCGGGAGGGCCCCGAACACCGGGGAGCTGTTTTTT. Translating it yields CASGLETSGRAPNTGELFF. The genes are TRBV12-5 and TRBJ2-2, with 14 bases identical to TRBD2. J gave up 0 bases and V 1 base, and 4 bases lay outside the gene matches. Germline V lookup: CDR1 LGHNT, CDR2 FRNRAP. The CDR3 has 19 residues.

The V gene is TRBV5-1, the J gene TRBJ2-3, with D unclear. CDR1 SGHRS and CDR2 YFSETQ come from the germline V gene. This CDR3 has 14 residues. V was shortened by 5 bases and J by 1 base, with 11 bases between the two germline ends. CDR3 in amino acids: CASSWWSGTDTQYF. DNA of the CDR3: TGCGCCAGCAGTTGGTGGTCGGGCACAGATACGCAGTATTTT. Complete variable domain (other parts from reference TRBV5-1 and TRBJ2-3): KAGVTQTPRYLIKTRGQQVTLSCSPISGHRSVSWYQQTPGQGLQFLFEYFSETQRNKGNFPGRFSGRQFSNSRSEMNVSTLELGDSALYLCASSWWSGTDTQYFGPGTRLTVL.

The chain recombines TRBV5-6 with TRBJ2-1; 10 positions match TRBD2. V lost 0 bases to trimming and J lost 8 bases; unmatched junction nucleotides: 5. This CDR3 has 15 amino acids. Germline CDR1 and CDR2: SGHDT and YYEEEE. The CDR3 DNA is TGTGCCAGCAGCTTGGGCAGCGGGAGGGTCGATGAGCAGTTCTTC. Protein sequence: CASSLGSGRVDEQFF.

A word on this clone: This sample also contains other DNA sequences that code for the same CDR3. The chain joins TRBV29-1 to TRBJ1-3; D is uncertain. Germline CDR1 reads SQVTM; CDR2 reads ANQGSEA. Between the trimmed V and J ends, which lost 7 bases and 0 bases, there was a span of 7 bases. The CDR3 totals 12 residues. CDR3 loop: CSAGSSGNTIYF. Written as DNA, the CDR3 is TGCAGCGCTGGCTCCTCTGGAAACACCATATATTTT.

J is TRBJ2-7 and V is TRBV2, with D perhaps TRBD2 (6 bases). The germline V gene has CDR1 SNHLY and CDR2 FYNNEI. V was trimmed by 1 base and J by 7 bases, leaving 14 bases between them. The CDR3 totals 14 residues. This CDR3 reads CASSEVEGVGEQYF. The CDR3, as DNA: TGTGCCAGCAGTGAAGTGGAGGGAGTGGGGGAGCAGTACTTC.

The rearrangement links TRBV28 to TRBJ1-5; D is ambiguous. The germline V gene encodes CDR1 MDHEN and CDR2 SYDVKM. The CDR3 is made up of 14 amino acids. V lost 7 bases and J lost 3, with 13 bases in between. The CDR3: CASIKGLYNQPQHF. The CDR3 coding sequence is TGTGCCAGCATTAAAGGACTATACAATCAGCCCCAGCATTTT.

The V call is TRBV19, the J call TRBJ2-3, with D possibly TRBD1 on 6 matching bases. The ends were cut back, 6 bases at V and 2 bases at J, with 18 bases in the middle. Germline V gene sequence: CDR1 LNHDA, CDR2 SQIVND (reference sequence). The CDR3 is made up of 16 amino acids. The CDR3 nucleotides are TGTGCCAGTAGGGAGAGAGGACAGTCCTTCACAGATACGCAGTATTTT. Translating gives CASRERGQSFTDTQYF. Based on the CDR3 plus reference TRBV19 and TRBJ2-3, the full variable domain is DGGITQSPKYLFRKEGQNVTLSCEQNLNHDAMYWYRQDPGQGLRLIYYSQIVNDFQKGDIAEGYSVSREKKESFPLTVTSAQKNPTAFYLCASRERGQSFTDTQYFGPGTRLTVL.

The J gene is TRBJ2-5, the V gene TRBV5-1; TRBD1 is a possible D gene (6 bases). V was shortened by 3 bases and J by 1 base, with 19 bases between the two germline ends. The CDR3 covers 17 residues. Germline CDR1 is SGHRS and CDR2 is YFSETQ. Written as DNA, the CDR3 is TGCGCCAGCAGCTACGGGCGCAGGGGCGATTCCCAAGAGACCCAGTACTTC. Its translation is CASSYGRRGDSQETQYF.

This clone was recorded once. The chain couples TRBV5-4 to TRBJ1-4, with D uncertain. Trimming removed 8 bases at V and 7 bases at J, with 15 bases between. The V gene's germline CDR1 is SGHNT and CDR2 YYREEE (reference sequence). The CDR3 covers 13 residues. CDR3 DNA sequence: TGTGCCAGTTATCGGGGTGGTCGTGAAAAACTGTTTTTT. It is translated as CASYRGGREKLFF.

The chain employs TRBV28 and TRBJ1-1; D is perhaps TRBD1 (6 bases). CDR1 MDHEN and CDR2 SYDVKM come from the germline V gene. The CDR3 covers 14 residues. V was clipped by 2 bases and J by 0 bases, with 7 bases between them. The CDR3 DNA follows: TGTGCCAGCAGTTTAGAGGGGGTGAACACTGAAGCTTTCTTT. Translation: CASSLEGVNTEAFF. The entire variable domain, with the rest obtained from reference TRBV28 and TRBJ1-1, is as follows: DVKVTQSSRYLVKRTGEKVFLECVQDMDHENMFWYRQDPGLGLRLIYFSYDVKMKEKGDIPEGYSVSREKKERFSLILESASTNQTSMYLCASSLEGVNTEAFFGQGTRLTVV.

This sequence joins TRBV14 and TRBJ2-7; TRBD1 matches 8 bases. From germline, CDR1 is SGHDN and CDR2 FVKESK. V gave up 4 bases and J gave up 3 bases; unmatched junction bases: 5. There are 14 residues in the CDR3. The CDR3 reads CASSLQGGIYEQYF. Written as DNA, the CDR3 is TGTGCCAGCAGCCTACAGGGGGGAATCTACGAGCAGTACTTC.

This clone was counted once. The J gene is TRBJ1-5, the V gene TRBV28, with 7 nucleotides matching TRBD1. This CDR3 region has 14 residues. Germline V gives CDR1 MDHEN, CDR2 SYDVKM. Trimming cost V 3 bases and J 7 bases; bases outside gene matches: 6. CDR3 DNA: TGTGCCAGCAGTTTTTACAGGGGCTACCAGCCCCAGCATTTT. Translated, it gives CASSFYRGYQPQHF. The entire variable domain, with the rest obtained from reference TRBV28 and TRBJ1-5, is as follows: DVKVTQSSRYLVKRTGEKVFLECVQDMDHENMFWYRQDPGLGLRLIYFSYDVKMKEKGDIPEGYSVSREKKERFSLILESASTNQTSMYLCASSFYRGYQPQHFGDGTRLSIL.

The chain carries TRBV5-6 and TRBJ2-3; no clear D. This CDR3 contains 14 residues. From germline, CDR1 is SGHDT and CDR2 YYEEEE. The ends were cut back, 4 bases at V and 4 bases at J, with 13 bases in the middle. The CDR3 DNA sequence: TGTGCCAGCAGCGGTTTCCGGTTGGCAGATACGCAGTATTTT. Translating gives CASSGFRLADTQYF.

The V call is TRBV6-4, the J call TRBJ1-1; 8 positions agree with TRBD1. V gave up 6 bases and J gave up 0 bases; unmatched junction bases: 6. The germline CDR1 and CDR2 sequences are MRHNA and SNTAGT. The CDR3 spans 15 residues. The CDR3 is CASSQGANMNTEAFF. The CDR3 coding sequence is TGTGCCAGCAGCCAGGGGGCTAATATGAACACTGAAGCTTTCTTT.

The chain uses TRBV27 and TRBJ2-2; D possibly corresponds to TRBD1 (5 bases). Trimming shortened V by 7 bases and J by 1 base, and 28 bases separated the two germline ends. CDR1 and CDR2 from the germline V gene are MNHEY and SMNVEV (reference sequence). CDR3 size: 20 residues. CDR3 residues: CASTPGWGRPQIKNTGELFF. The CDR3 DNA reads TGTGCCAGCACCCCTGGATGGGGCCGGCCCCAGATAAAGAACACCGGGGAGCTGTTTTTT.

The chain uses TRBV12-5 and TRBJ1-2; D is ambiguous. V was cut by 1 base and J by 8 bases, with 11 bases left in between. CDR3 length equals 13 residues. Germline loops: CDR1 LGHNT, CDR2 FRNRAP. This chain's CDR3 is CASGLERSRGYTF. The CDR3, as DNA: TGTGCTAGTGGTTTGGAACGATCGCGGGGCTACACCTTC.

The V and J genes are TRBV30 and TRBJ2-1, with D perhaps TRBD2 (5 bases). Trimming removed 0 bases from V and 7 bases from J, with 13 bases in between. CDR1 GTSNPN and CDR2 SVGIG come from the germline V gene (reference sequence). The CDR3 is made up of 14 amino acids. The CDR3 nucleotides are TGTGCCTGGAGTGTCCTCGTTGAGGGAAATGAGCAGTTCTTC. It translates to CAWSVLVEGNEQFF. Drawing the rest from reference TRBV30 and TRBJ2-1, the complete variable domain is SQTIHQWPATLVQPVGSPLSLECTVEGTSNPNLYWYRQAAGRGLQLLFYSVGIGQISSEVPQNLSASRPQDRQFILSSKKLLLSDSGFYLCAWSVLVEGNEQFFGPGTRLTVL.

The chain has TRBV6-5 and TRBJ2-3; 12 bases match TRBD2. This CDR3 has 15 amino acids. The germline gives CDR1 MNHEY, CDR2 SVGAGI. Unmatched junction bases numbered 4, after V lost 5 bases and J lost 4 bases. As DNA, the CDR3 is TGTGCCAGCAGTCACCTAGCGGGAGGGCCAGATACGCAGTATTTT. Its translation is CASSHLAGGPDTQYF.

In DNA form, the CDR3 reads TGCGCCAGCAGCTTGGATGCTACGGGACCCCAGCATTTT. Amino acid sequence: CASSLDATGPQHF. The chain carries TRBV5-1 and TRBJ1-5; D not resolved. The CDR3 length is 13 residues. Trimming left V 0 bases short and J 10 bases short, with 11 bases between. The V gene's germline CDR1 is SGHRS and CDR2 YFSETQ. The whole variable domain, filled in from reference TRBV5-1 and TRBJ1-5, reads KAGVTQTPRYLIKTRGQQVTLSCSPISGHRSVSWYQQTPGQGLQFLFEYFSETQRNKGNFPGRFSGRQFSNSRSEMNVSTLELGDSALYLCASSLDATGPQHFGDGTRLSIL.

This chain links TRBV7-3 with TRBJ1-2; weak D call: TRBD1 (6 bases). V lost 5 bases and J 6 bases, leaving 16 bases between the germline ends. Germline lookup yields CDR1 SGHTA and CDR2 FQGTGA. The CDR3 spans 14 residues. CDR3 in amino acids: CASSPGVGGHGYTF. The CDR3 nucleotides are TGTGCCAGCAGCCCCGGTGTCGGGGGGCATGGCTACACCTTC.

This clone was picked up a small number of times. The gene calls are TRBV5-6 and TRBJ2-5; 10 nucleotides agree with TRBD1. This CDR3 has 15 amino acids. J lost 2 bases, V lost 5 bases, and 6 bases had no gene match. CDR1 and CDR2 from the germline V gene are SGHDT and YYEEEE. The chain's CDR3 is CASSPEDRGQETQYF. The DNA of the CDR3 is TGTGCCAGCAGTCCTGAGGACAGGGGGCAAGAGACCCAGTACTTC.

In nucleotides, the CDR3 is TGTGCCAGCAGCGAGTGGACTAGCGGGGGGATAGAGACCCAGTACTTC. Amino acids: CASSEWTSGGIETQYF. V gene TRBV9 combines with J gene TRBJ2-5; 14 bases fit TRBD2. The CDR3 contains 16 residues. Looked up from germline, CDR1 is SGDLS and CDR2 is YYNGEE. With 3 bases clipped from V and 4 bases from J, the junction kept 5 bases outside the gene matches. Complete variable domain (other parts from reference TRBV9 and TRBJ2-5): DSGVTQTPKHLITATGQRVTLRCSPRSGDLSVYWYQQSLDQGLQFLIQYYNGEERAKGNILERFSAQQFPDLHSELNLSSLELGDSALYFCASSEWTSGGIETQYFGPGTRLLVL.

The J gene is TRBJ2-5, the V gene TRBV9; D tentatively fits TRBD1 or TRBD2 (5 bases each). The DNA matches TRBJ2-7 better at its end, which makes the J call doubtful. Germline V lookup: CDR1 SGDLS, CDR2 YYNGEE. The CDR3 has 12 amino acids. The CDR3 DNA reads as TGTGCCAGCAGCGATGGGGGCTACGAGCAGTACTTC. It is translated as CASSDGGYEQYF.

CDR3 sequence (DNA): TGTGCCAGCAGTAGTTTAGCGGGGATAGGTACGCAGTATTTT. Protein sequence: CASSSLAGIGTQYF. The rearrangement joins TRBV11-2 to TRBJ2-3, with 8 bases matching TRBD2. Germline V gene lookup returns CDR1 SGHAT and CDR2 FQNNGV. The CDR3 contains 14 residues. J gave up 8 bases and V 6 bases, and 10 bases lay outside the gene matches.

In regard to this clone: The junction departs from germline at one end; a sequencing error may be responsible. The sample carries other DNA sequences with the same CDR3. The chain employs TRBV9 and TRBJ2-7; D is perhaps TRBD1 (6 bases). The CDR3 contains 12 residues. Germline loops: CDR1 SGDLS, CDR2 YYNGEE. CDR3 region: CATYRDVGEQYF. As DNA, the CDR3 is TGCGCCACTTACAGGGACGTCGGCGAGCAGTACTTC.

Comments on this clone: It is unclear where the CDR3 begins or ends on the DNA, so no DNA is shown, and the CDR3 is as TCRdb lists it. This chain uses TRBV28 with TRBJ1-2; no DNA check was done on the table's D call, TRBD1. CDR1 MDHEN and CDR2 SYDVKM come from the germline V gene. The CDR3 is 14 amino acids in total, end residues counted. The CDR3 protein is CASSTSDRGSGYTF.

The CDR3 coding sequence is TGTGCCAGCAGTAGGGAGTGGCCTAATCAGCCCCAGCATTTT. Protein: CASSREWPNQPQHF. The chain combines TRBV2 with TRBJ1-5, with unresolved D. Trimming took off 5 bases at V and 4 bases at J, with 12 bases between the two ends. Germline CDR1 and CDR2: SNHLY and FYNNEI. CDR3 length: 14 residues.

This clone occurred a few times. The chain employs TRBV6-5 and TRBJ2-7; 7 bases align to TRBD1. Trimming removed 6 bases from V and 3 bases from J; junction bases left unmatched: 8. This CDR3 contains 14 residues. Germline V gives CDR1 MNHEY, CDR2 SVGAGI. In DNA form, the CDR3 reads TGTGCCAGCAGGCCGGGACAGAGCCTCTACGAGCAGTACTTC. Its protein is CASRPGQSLYEQYF.

This chain uses TRBV7-3 with TRBJ1-1; D not resolved. The germline V gene has CDR1 SGHTA and CDR2 FQGTGA. Trimming removed 5 bases from V and 5 bases from J, with 12 bases in between. This CDR3 has 13 residues. The CDR3 coding sequence is TGTGCCAGCAGCATCATCCTCGGGACTGAAGCTTTCTTT. It yields the protein CASSIILGTEAFF.